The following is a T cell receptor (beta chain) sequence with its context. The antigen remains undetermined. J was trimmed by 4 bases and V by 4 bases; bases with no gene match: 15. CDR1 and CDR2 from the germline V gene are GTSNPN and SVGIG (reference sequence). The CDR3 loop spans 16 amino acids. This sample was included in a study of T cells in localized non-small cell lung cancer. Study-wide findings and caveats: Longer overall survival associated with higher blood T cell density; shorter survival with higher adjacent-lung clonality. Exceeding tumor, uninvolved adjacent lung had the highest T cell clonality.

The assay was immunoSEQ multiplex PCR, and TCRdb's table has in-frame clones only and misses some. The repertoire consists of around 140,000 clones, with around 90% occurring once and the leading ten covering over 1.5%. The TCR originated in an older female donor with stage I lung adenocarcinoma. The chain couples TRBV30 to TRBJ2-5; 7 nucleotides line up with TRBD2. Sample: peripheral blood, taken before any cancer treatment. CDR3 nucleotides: TGTGCCTGGACCCGACCCCGGACTAGTCCGGCAGAGACCCAGTACTTC. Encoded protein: CAWTRPRTSPAETQYF.